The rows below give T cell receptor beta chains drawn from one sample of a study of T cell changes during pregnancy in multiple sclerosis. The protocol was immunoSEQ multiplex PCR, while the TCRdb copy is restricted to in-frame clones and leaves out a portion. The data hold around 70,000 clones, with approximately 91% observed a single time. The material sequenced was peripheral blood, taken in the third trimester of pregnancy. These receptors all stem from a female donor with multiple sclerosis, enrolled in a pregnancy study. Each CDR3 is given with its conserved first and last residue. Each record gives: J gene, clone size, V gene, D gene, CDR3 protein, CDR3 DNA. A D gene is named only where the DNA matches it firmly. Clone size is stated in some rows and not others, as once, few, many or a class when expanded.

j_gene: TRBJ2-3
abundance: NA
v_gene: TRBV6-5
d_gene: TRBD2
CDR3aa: CASSRGGGALDTQYF
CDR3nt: TGTGCCAGCAGTAGGGGCGGGGGGGCGTTAGATACGCAGTATTTT

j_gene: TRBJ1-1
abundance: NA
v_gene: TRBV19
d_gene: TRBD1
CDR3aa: CASSGDRSGTEAFF
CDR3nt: TGTGCCAGTTCGGGGGACAGGAGCGGGACTGAAGCTTTCTTT

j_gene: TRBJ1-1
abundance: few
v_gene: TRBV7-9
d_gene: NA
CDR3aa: CASSAYGLEAFF
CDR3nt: TGTGCCAGCAGCGCCTATGGTTTAGAAGCTTTCTTT

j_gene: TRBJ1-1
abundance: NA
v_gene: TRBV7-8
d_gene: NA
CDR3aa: CASSVLVEGTEAFF
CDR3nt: TGTGCCAGCAGCGTGTTGGTAGAGGGCACTGAAGCTTTCTTT

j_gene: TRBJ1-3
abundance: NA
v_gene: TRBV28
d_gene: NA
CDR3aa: CASTVLGETIYF
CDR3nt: TGTGCCAGCACAGTTCTCGGGGAGACCATATATTTT

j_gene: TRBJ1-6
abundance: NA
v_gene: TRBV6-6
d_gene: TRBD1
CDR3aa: CASSSETGDYSPLHF
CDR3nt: TGTGCCAGCAGTTCCGAAACAGGGGATTATTCACCCCTCCACTTT

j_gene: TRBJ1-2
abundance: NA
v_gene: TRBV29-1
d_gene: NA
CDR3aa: CSVETVPNYGYTF
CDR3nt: TGCAGCGTTGAGACAGTCCCTAACTATGGCTACACCTTC

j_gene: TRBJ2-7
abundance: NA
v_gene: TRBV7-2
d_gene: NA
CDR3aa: CASSLGYRVADYEQYF
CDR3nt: TGTGCCAGCAGCTTAGGATACAGGGTGGCAGACTACGAGCAGTACTTC

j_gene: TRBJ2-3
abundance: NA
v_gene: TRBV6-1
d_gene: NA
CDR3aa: CASSPRGRDDTQYF
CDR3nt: TGTGCCAGCAGTCCAAGGGGTAGGGATGATACGCAGTATTTT

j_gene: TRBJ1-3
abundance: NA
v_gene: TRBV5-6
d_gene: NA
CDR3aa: CASSSSSSGNTIYF
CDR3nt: TGTGCCAGCAGCTCCTCTAGCTCTGGAAACACCATATATTTT

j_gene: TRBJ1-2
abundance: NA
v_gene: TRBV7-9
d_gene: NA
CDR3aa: CASSYGPRTLTGYTF
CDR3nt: TGTGCCAGCAGCTACGGGCCCAGGACTCTGACGGGCTACACCTTC

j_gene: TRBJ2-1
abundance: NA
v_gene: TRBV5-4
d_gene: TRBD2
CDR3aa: CASRGTSGGALNHEQFF
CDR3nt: TGTGCCAGCAGGGGGACTAGCGGGGGGGCCCTTAACCATGAGCAGTTCTTC

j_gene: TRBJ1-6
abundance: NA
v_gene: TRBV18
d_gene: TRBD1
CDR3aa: CASSPFGQGVESPLHF
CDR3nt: TGTGCCAGCTCACCTTTTGGGCAGGGGGTTGAATCACCCCTCCACTTT

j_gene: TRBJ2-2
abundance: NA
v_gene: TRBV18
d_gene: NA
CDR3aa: CASSESGWGELFF
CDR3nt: TGTGCCAGCTCGGAGAGCGGTTGGGGGGAGCTGTTTTTT

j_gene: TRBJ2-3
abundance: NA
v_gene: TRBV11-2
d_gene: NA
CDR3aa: CASSLRGPDTQYF
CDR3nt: TGTGCCAGCAGTCTGCGGGGCCCAGATACGCAGTATTTT

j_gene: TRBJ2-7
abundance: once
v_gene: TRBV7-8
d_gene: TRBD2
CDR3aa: CASSPGGGAPVYEQYF
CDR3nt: TGTGCCAGCAGCCCGGGGGGAGGGGCCCCTGTATACGAGCAGTACTTC

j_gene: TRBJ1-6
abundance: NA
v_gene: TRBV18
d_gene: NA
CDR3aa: CASSRASYNSPLHF
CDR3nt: TGTGCCAGCTCCCGCGCCTCCTATAATTCACCCCTCCACTTT

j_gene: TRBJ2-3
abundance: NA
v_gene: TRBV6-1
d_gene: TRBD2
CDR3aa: CASSEAGLAGYLPDTQYF
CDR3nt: TGTGCCAGCAGTGAAGCGGGGCTAGCGGGGTATCTCCCAGATACGCAGTATTTT

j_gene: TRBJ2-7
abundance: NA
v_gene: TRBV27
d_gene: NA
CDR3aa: CASSLRRKGALGSYEQYF
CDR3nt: TGTGCCAGCAGTTTGCGGCGGAAAGGGGCACTGGGCTCCTACGAGCAGTACTTC

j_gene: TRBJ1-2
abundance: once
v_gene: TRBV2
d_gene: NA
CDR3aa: CASSEGFGSMNYTF
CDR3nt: TGTGCCAGCAGTGAAGGGTTTGGTTCTATGAACTACACCTTC

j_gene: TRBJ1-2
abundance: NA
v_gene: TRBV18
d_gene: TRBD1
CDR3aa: CASSPRQGEASYGYTF
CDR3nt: TGTGCCAGCTCACCGCGACAGGGAGAAGCGTCCTATGGCTACACCTTC

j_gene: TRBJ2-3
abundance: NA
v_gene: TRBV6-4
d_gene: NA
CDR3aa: CASSESLDTGDTQYF
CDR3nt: TGTGCCAGCAGTGAAAGTCTTGACACTGGCGATACGCAGTATTTT

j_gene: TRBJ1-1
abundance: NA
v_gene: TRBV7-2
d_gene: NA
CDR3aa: CASSPQVSNTEAFF
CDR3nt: TGTGCCAGCAGCCCACAGGTGTCGAACACTGAAGCTTTCTTT

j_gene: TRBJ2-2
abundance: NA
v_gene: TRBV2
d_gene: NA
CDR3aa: CASWQGMAGELFF
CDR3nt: TGTGCCAGCTGGCAGGGAATGGCCGGGGAGCTGTTTTTT

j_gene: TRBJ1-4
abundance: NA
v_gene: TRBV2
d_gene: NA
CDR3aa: CASSPSRGPYEKLFF
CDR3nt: TGTGCCAGCAGCCCGAGCAGGGGCCCGTATGAAAAACTGTTTTTT

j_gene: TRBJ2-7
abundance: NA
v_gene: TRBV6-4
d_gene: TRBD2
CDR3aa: CASTRTSGGDYEQYF
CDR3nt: TGTGCCAGCACTCGGACTAGCGGGGGGGATTACGAGCAGTACTTC

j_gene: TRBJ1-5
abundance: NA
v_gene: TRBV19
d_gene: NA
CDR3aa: CASSTEKQGGHQPQHF
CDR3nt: TGTGCCAGTAGTACAGAAAAACAGGGAGGGCATCAGCCCCAGCATTTT

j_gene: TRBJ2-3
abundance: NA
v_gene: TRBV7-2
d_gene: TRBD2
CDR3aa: CASSRMAGGLGDTQYF
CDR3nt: TGTGCCAGCAGCCGGATGGCGGGGGGGCTGGGAGATACGCAGTATTTT

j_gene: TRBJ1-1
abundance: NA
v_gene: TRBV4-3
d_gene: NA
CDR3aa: CASSQRYGGGTEAFF
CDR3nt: TGCGCCAGCAGCCAAAGGTACGGGGGAGGAACTGAAGCTTTCTTT

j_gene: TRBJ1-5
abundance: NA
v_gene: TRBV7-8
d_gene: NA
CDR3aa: CASGDVSPQHF
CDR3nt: TGTGCCAGCGGAGACGTGTCGCCCCAGCATTTT

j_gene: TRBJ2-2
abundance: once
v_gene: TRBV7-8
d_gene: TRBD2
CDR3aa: CASSSRGGLDPGELFF
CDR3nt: TGTGCCAGCAGCTCGAGGGGGGGACTAGACCCCGGGGAGCTGTTTTTT

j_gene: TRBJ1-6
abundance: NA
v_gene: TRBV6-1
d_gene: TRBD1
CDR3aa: CASSVTGAYNSPLHF
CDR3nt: TGTGCCAGCAGTGTGACAGGGGCGTATAATTCACCCCTCCACTTT

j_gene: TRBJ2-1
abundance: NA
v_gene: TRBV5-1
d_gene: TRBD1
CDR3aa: CASSSRQGANYNEQFF
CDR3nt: TGCGCCAGCAGCTCCCGACAGGGGGCTAACTACAATGAGCAGTTCTTC

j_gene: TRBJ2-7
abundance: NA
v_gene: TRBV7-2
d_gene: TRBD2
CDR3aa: CASSLIAGDTYEQYF
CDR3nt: TGTGCCAGCAGCTTGATAGCGGGGGATACCTACGAGCAGTACTTC

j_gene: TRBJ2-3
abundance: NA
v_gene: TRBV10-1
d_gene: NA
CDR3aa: CASSPGGRDTQYF
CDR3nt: TGCGCCAGCAGTCCGGGTGGGAGGGATACGCAGTATTTT

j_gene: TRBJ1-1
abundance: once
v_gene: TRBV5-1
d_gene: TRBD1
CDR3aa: CASSPRTGGVTEAFF
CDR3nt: TGCGCCAGCAGCCCTAGGACAGGGGGGGTCACTGAAGCTTTCTTT

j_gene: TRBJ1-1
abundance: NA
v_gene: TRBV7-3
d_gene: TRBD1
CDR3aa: CASSLTGDRNTEAFF
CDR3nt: TGTGCCAGCAGCTTAACCGGGGACAGGAACACTGAAGCTTTCTTT

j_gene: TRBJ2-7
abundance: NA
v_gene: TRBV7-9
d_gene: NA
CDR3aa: CASSRVDRTYEQYF
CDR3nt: TGTGCCAGCAGCCGTGTTGACAGGACCTACGAGCAGTACTTC

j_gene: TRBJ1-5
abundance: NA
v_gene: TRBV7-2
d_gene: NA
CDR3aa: CASSLRRGNQPQHF
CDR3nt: TGTGCCAGCAGCTTGCGGCGGGGCAATCAGCCCCAGCATTTT

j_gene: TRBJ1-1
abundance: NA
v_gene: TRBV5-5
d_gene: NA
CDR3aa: CASSFRLQGTTEAFF
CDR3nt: TGTGCCAGCAGCTTCAGGCTTCAGGGGACCACTGAAGCTTTCTTT

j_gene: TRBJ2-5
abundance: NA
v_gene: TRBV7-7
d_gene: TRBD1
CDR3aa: CASSLGPDRGETQYF
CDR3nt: TGTGCTAGCAGCTTAGGCCCGGACAGGGGAGAGACCCAGTACTTC

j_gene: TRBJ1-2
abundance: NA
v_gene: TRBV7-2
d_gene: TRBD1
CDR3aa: CASSFSQGNYGYTF
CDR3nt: TGTGCCAGCAGCTTCTCACAGGGGAACTATGGCTACACCTTC

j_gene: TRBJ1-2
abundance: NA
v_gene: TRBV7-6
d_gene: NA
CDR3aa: CASSLGGYGYTF
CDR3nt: TGTGCCAGCAGCTTAGGCGGATATGGCTACACCTTC

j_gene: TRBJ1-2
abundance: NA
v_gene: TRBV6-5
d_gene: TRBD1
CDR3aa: CASSPGQGTYGYTF
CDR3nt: TGTGCCAGCAGCCCGGGACAGGGAACATATGGCTACACCTTC

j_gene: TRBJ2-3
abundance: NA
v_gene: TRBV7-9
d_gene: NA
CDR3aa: CASSLVSGTDTQYF
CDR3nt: TGTGCCAGCAGCTTAGTTTCGGGCACAGATACGCAGTATTTT

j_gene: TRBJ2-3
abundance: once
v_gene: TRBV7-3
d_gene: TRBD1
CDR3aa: CASSLQAGGADTQYF
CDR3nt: TGTGCCAGCAGCTTGCAGGCAGGGGGAGCAGATACGCAGTATTTT

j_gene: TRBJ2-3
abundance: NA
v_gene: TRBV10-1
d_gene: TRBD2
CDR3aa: CASSEPRGGRNTQYF
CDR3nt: TGCGCCAGCAGTGAGCCGCGGGGGGGCCGAAATACGCAGTATTTT

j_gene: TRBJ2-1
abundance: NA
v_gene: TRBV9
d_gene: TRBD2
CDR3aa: CASSAGGAGYNEQFF
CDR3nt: TGTGCCAGCAGCGCCGGGGGGGCCGGCTACAATGAGCAGTTCTTC

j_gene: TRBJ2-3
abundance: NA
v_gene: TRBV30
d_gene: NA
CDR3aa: CARRHAGADTQYF
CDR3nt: TGTGCCCGAAGGCACGCAGGGGCAGATACGCAGTATTTT

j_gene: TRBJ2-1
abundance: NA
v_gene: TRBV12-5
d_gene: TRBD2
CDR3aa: CASGLVPLAGREQFF
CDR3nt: TGTGCTAGTGGTTTGGTACCCCTAGCGGGCCGGGAGCAGTTCTTC